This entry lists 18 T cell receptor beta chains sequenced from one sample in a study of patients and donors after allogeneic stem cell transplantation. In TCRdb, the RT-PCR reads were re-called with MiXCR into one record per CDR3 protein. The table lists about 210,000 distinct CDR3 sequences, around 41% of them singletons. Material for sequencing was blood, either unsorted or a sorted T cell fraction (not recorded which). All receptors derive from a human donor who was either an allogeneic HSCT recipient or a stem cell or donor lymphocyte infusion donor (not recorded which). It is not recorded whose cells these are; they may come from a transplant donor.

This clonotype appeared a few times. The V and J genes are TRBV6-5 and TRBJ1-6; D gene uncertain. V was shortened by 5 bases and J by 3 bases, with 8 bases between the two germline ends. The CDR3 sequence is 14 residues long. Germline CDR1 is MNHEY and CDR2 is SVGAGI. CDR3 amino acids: CASSDGNYNSPLHF. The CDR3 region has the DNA TGTGCCAGCAGTGATGGGAACTATAATTCACCCCTCCACTTT.

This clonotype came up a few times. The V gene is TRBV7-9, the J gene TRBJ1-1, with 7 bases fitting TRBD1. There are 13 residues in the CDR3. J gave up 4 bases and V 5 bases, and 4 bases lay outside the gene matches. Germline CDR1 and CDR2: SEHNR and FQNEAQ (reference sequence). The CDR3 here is CASSHQGGTEAFF. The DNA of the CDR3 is TGTGCCAGCAGCCATCAGGGGGGCACTGAAGCTTTCTTT.

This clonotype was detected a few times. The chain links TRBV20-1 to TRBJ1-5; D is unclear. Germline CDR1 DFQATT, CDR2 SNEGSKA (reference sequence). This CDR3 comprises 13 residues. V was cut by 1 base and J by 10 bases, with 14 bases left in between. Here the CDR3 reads CSARVFPEEPQHF. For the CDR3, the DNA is TGCAGTGCTAGAGTGTTTCCTGAAGAACCCCAGCATTTT.

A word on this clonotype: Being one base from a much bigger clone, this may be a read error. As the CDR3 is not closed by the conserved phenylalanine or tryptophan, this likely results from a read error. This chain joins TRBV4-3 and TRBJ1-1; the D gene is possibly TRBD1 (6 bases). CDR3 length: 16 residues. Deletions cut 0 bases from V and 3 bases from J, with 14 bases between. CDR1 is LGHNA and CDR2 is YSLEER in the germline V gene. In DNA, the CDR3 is TGCGCCAGCAGCCAAGATGAGAGGGGGTCGGACACTGAAGCTTTCCTT. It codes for CASSQDERGSDTEAFL.

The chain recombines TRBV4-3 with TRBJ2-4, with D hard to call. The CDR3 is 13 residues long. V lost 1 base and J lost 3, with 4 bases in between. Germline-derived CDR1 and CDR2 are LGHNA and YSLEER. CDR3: CASSQVGKNIQYF. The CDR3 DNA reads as TGCGCCAGCAGCCAAGTCGGCAAAAACATTCAGTACTTC.

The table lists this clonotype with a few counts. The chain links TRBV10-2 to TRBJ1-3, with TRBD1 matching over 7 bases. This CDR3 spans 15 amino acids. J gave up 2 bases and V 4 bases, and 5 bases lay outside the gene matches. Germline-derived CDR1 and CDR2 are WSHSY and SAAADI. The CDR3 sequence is CASSATGTAGNTIYF. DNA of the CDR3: TGCGCCAGCAGTGCCACCGGGACAGCTGGAAACACCATATATTTT.

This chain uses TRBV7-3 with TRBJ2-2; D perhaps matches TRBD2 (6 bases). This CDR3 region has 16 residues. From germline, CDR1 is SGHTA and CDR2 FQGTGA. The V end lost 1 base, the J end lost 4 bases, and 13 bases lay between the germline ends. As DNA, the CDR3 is TGTGCCAGCAGCTTAATGGGCGGCGGGGCCACCGGGGAGCTGTTTTTT. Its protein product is CASSLMGGGATGELFF. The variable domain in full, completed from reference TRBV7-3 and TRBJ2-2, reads GAGVSQTPSNKVTEKGKYVELRCDPISGHTALYWYRQSLGQGPEFLIYFQGTGAADDSGLPNDRFFAVRPEGSVSTLKIQRTERGDSAVYLCASSLMGGGATGELFFGEGSRLTVL.

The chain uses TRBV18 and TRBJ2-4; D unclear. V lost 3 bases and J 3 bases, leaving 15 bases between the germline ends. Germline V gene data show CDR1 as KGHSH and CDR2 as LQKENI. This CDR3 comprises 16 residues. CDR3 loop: CASSPSRTVLKNIQYF. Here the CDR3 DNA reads TGTGCCAGCTCACCTAGCCGGACGGTCCTCAAAAACATTCAGTACTTC.

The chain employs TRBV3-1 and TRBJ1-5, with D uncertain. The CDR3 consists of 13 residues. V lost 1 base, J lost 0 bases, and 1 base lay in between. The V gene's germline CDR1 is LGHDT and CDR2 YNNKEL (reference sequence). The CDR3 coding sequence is TGTGCCAGCAGCCAAGCTAGCAATCAGCCCCAGCATTTT. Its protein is CASSQASNQPQHF.

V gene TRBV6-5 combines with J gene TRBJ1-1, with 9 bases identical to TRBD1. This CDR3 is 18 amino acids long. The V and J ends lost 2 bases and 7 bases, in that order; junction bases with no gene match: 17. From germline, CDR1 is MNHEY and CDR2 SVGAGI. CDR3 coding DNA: TGTGCCAGCAGTTACCGCGGGGGTCACAGGGGGCCGGCCAGTGAAGCTTTCTTT. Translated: CASSYRGGHRGPASEAFF.

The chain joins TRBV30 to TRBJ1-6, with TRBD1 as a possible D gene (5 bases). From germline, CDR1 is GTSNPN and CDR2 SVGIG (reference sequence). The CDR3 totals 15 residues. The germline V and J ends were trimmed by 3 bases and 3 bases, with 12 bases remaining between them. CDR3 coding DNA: TGTGCCTGGAGGAGGACACTCCTCTATAATTCACCCCTCCACTTT. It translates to CAWRRTLLYNSPLHF.

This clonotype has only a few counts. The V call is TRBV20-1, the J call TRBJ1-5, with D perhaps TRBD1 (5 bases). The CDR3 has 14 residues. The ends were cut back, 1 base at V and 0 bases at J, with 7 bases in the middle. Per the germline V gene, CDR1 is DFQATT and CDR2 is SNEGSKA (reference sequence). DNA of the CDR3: TGCAGTGCTAGAGCCACAGGTAGCAATCAGCCCCAGCATTTT. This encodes CSARATGSNQPQHF.

This chain's CDR3 is CASSQGTGGNNEQFF. The DNA for the CDR3 is TGCGCCAGCAGCCAAGGTACAGGGGGTAACAATGAGCAGTTCTTC. The rearrangement uses TRBV4-3 and TRBJ2-1; TRBD1 aligns across 8 bases. J lost 5 bases, V lost 1 base, and 4 bases had no gene match. The germline V gene has CDR1 LGHNA and CDR2 YSLEER. The CDR3 loop spans 15 amino acids.

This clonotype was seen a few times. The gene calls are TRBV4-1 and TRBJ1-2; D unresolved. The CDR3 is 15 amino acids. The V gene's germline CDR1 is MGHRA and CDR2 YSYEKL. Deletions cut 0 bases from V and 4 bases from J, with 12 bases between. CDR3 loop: CASSQDVEAFYGYTF. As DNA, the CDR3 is TGCGCCAGCAGCCAAGATGTGGAGGCCTTCTATGGCTACACCTTC.

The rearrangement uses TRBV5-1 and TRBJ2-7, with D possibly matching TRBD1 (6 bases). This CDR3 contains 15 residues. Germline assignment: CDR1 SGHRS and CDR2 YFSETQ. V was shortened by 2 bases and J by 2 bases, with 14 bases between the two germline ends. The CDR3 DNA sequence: TGCGCCAGCAGCTTTAATACAGGGCGAACCTACGAGCAGTACTTC. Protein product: CASSFNTGRTYEQYF.

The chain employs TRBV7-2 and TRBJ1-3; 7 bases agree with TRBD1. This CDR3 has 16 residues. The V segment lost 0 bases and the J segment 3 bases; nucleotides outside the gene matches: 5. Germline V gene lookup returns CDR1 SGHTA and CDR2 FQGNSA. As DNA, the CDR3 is TGTGCCAGCAGCTTAGCGCCCCGGACAGGTGGAAACACCATATATTTT. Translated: CASSLAPRTGGNTIYF.

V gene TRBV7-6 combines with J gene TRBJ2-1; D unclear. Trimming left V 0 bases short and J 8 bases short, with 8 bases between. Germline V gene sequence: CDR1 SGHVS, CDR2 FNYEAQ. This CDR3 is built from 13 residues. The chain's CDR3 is CASSLAARYEQFF. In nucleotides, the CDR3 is TGTGCCAGCAGCTTAGCTGCGCGCTATGAGCAGTTCTTC.

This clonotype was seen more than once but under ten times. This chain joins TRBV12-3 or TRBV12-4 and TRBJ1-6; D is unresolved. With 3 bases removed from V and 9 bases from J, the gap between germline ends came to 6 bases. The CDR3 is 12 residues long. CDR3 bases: TGTGCCAGCAGTTTGACAATTTCACCCCTCCACTTT. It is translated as CASSLTISPLHF.